The T cell receptor beta chain described here comes from a study of a mutant IDH1 vaccine in newly diagnosed glioma. Study as a whole: Vaccines were begun 4-6 weeks after radiotherapy alone, or with temozolomide cycles. The earlier regimen, radiotherapy, temozolomide, or both, was most often both. General study findings and limits: Altogether, around 93% of patients exhibited vaccine-induced immune responses.

With regard to this clone: The antigen is not known.

Germline CDR1 SGHDN, CDR2 FVKESK. CDR3 length: 17 residues. V was shortened by 1 base and J by 4 bases, with 17 bases between the two germline ends. Produced via immunoSEQ multiplex PCR; TCRdb's table is partial and in-frame only. In the table there are approximately 47,000 clones, 70% to 90% of which are singletons. As for time point: week 35, safety follow-up. Vaccine doses each comprised 300 ug of mutant IDH1 20-mer peptide, with topical imiquimod. The sample consisted of PBMCs, taken from a glioma patient whose treatment included an IDH1 peptide vaccine. The V gene is TRBV14, the J gene TRBJ2-1, with D perhaps given as TRBD1 or TRBD2 (5 bases each). The clonotype originates from a woman in her forties with glioma. The CDR3 DNA reads as TGTGCCAGCAGCCAAGGGCTCGGGGCGGGCCGGTACAATGAGCAGTTCTTC. It is translated as CASSQGLGAGRYNEQFF.